The sequence of this T cell receptor (beta chain) was determined in a study of early T cells in non-severe SARS-CoV-2 infection. On the study more broadly: Whole-blood bulk RNA, unsorted, was sequenced, and chains were unpaired. Study results and caveats: VDJdb matching favored anti-spike CD8 responses, missing private and CD4 specificities.

A few counts support this clonotype. Its antigen remains unidentified. Trimming took off 7 bases at V and 0 bases at J, with 21 bases between the two ends. The CDR3 runs 17 residues. Germline CDR1 and CDR2: MNHEY and SVGAGI. Each single cDNA molecule received a unique molecular identifier. TCRdb fed the 5' RACE reads into MiXCR, producing one record per CDR3 protein. In the table there are tens of thousands of distinct CDR3 sequences, roughly 8% of which are singletons. This specimen was whole blood, taken at baseline. The TCR was taken from an adult who was a healthcare worker with PCR-confirmed SARS-CoV-2 infection or an uninfected control (not recorded which). The J gene is TRBJ1-1, the V gene TRBV6-5; possibly TRBD1 for D (6 bases). The CDR3 loop reads CASTQRTGHGVNTEAFF. The CDR3 nucleotides read TGTGCCAGCACCCAGAGGACGGGACACGGAGTGAACACTGAAGCTTTCTTT.